Listed below are T cell receptor beta chains from one sample, sequenced in a study of sequential checkpoint blockade in melanoma. The data were produced by immunoSEQ multiplex PCR, yet TCRdb's version contains in-frame clones alone and is incomplete. The table records roughly 20,000 clones, around 83% of them present only once. Here the sequenced sample was CD8+ T cells sorted from blood (inferred from file names), taken from a patient given nivolumab and ipilimumab in sequence. The receptor set was obtained from a human donor with melanoma. Each CDR3 is given with its conserved first and last residue. The D gene is left open where the match is weak. Not all rows give a size; the values are once, few, many and, for expanded clones, a class.

d_call	clone_size	j_call	v_call	cdr3_nt	cdr3_aa
TRBD2	.	TRBJ2-3	TRBV6-1	TGTGCCAGCACCCAAGGGACTAGCGACACAGATACGCAGTATTTT	CASTQGTSDTDTQYF
TRBD2	.	TRBJ2-7	TRBV9	TGTGCCAGCAGCGAGGGACTAGCGGACTCCTACGAGCAGTACTTC	CASSEGLADSYEQYF
.	.	TRBJ2-7	TRBV30	TGTGCCTGGAGTGCTGACAGCCTGTTGGGAGAGCAGTACTTC	CAWSADSLLGEQYF
TRBD1	once	TRBJ2-1	TRBV6-1	TGTGCCAGCAGTGCTAGGACAGGGGGCTTGGATGAGCAGTTCTTC	CASSARTGGLDEQFF
.	.	TRBJ1-4	TRBV7-9	TGTGCCAGCATGAGCACTAATGAAAAACTGTTTTTT	CASMSTNEKLFF
.	.	TRBJ2-1	TRBV7-2	TGTGCCAGCAGCATCCTCGGGGCCTACAATGAGCAGTTCTTC	CASSILGAYNEQFF
.	.	TRBJ2-3	TRBV6-4	TGTGCCAGCAGTGACCCGGAGCGAGGGCCGGATACGCAGTATTTT	CASSDPERGPDTQYF
TRBD1	.	TRBJ1-4	TRBV2	TGTGCCAGCAACTTTCACAGGGGGGAGGGTGAAAAACTGTTTTTT	CASNFHRGEGEKLFF
TRBD1	medium-sized	TRBJ2-1	TRBV9	TGTGCCAGCAGCGCACAGGGGAACTCCTACAATGAGCAGTTCTTC	CASSAQGNSYNEQFF
.	.	TRBJ1-1	TRBV19	TGTGCCAGTAGTACCTCCCGGGTAGGGGTGAACACCGAAGCTTTCTTT	CASSTSRVGVNTEAFF
.	.	TRBJ2-1	TRBV2	TGTGCCAGCAGTGTTGGGGGCTACTACAATGAGCAGTTCTTC	CASSVGGYYNEQFF
.	few	TRBJ1-5	TRBV19	TGTGCCAGTAGTCAGAGGGTGGGTCGGGATCCCCAGCATTTT	CASSQRVGRDPQHF
.	.	TRBJ2-6	TRBV15	TGTGCCACCCGCCCACGGGAGTACCTCCTCTCCTCTGGGGCCAACGTCCTGACTTTC	CATRPREYLLSSGANVLTF
TRBD2	.	TRBJ2-1	TRBV19	TGTGCCACTACGGGGGGAGGGGATGAGCAGTTCTTC	CATTGGGDEQFF
.	.	TRBJ2-7	TRBV7-9	TGTGCCAGCAGCTTATCGAGACAGGGACTCTACGAGCAGTACTTC	CASSLSRQGLYEQYF
.	.	TRBJ2-1	TRBV7-8	TGTGCCAGCAGCTCCAGGGCCTCCTACAATGAGCAGTTCTTC	CASSSRASYNEQFF
.	.	TRBJ2-7	TRBV5-4	TGTGCCAGCAGCTTGTCCGCAGCCTACGAGCAGTACTTC	CASSLSAAYEQYF
.	.	TRBJ2-1	TRBV4-2	TGTGCCAGCAGCCAAGATGGGGACTGGATCAGCTCCTACAATGAGCAGTTCTTC	CASSQDGDWISSYNEQFF
TRBD1	.	TRBJ2-7	TRBV13	TGTGCCAGCAGCCCCGATAGGACAGGGACAATTCCCTACGAGCAGTACTTC	CASSPDRTGTIPYEQYF
.	.	TRBJ2-3	TRBV27	TGTGCCAGCAGTTCTAGGACTTTCACAGATACGCAGTATTTT	CASSSRTFTDTQYF
TRBD2	.	TRBJ2-1	TRBV27	TGTGCCAGCAGTTGGACTAGCGGGAGGGATGAGCAGTTCTTC	CASSWTSGRDEQFF
.	.	TRBJ2-7	TRBV5-1	TGCGCCAGCAGGTCAACCTACGAGCAGTACTTC	CASRSTYEQYF
.	.	TRBJ1-5	TRBV27	TGTGCCAGCAGTCCAGACAGGCCTTATAGCAATCAGCCCCAGCATTTT	CASSPDRPYSNQPQHF
.	.	TRBJ1-1	TRBV6-1	TGTGCCAGCAGTGAATGGCGGTTCATTGGGGCTTTCTTT	CASSEWRFIGAFF
TRBD1	.	TRBJ1-2	TRBV29-1	TGCAGCGTTGAAGAGTGGGACAGGGGAGGGGGCTACACCTTC	CSVEEWDRGGGYTF
.	.	TRBJ1-2	TRBV29-1	TGCAGCGTACCCCAGGGTTTGGATGGCTACACCTTC	CSVPQGLDGYTF
.	.	TRBJ1-6	TRBV7-9	TGTGCCAGCAGCCCGCAAACCGACGGCGGCAATTCACCCCTCCACTTT	CASSPQTDGGNSPLHF
TRBD2	.	TRBJ2-5	TRBV11-3	TGTGCCAGCAGCTCCGTCCGGGAGGGCCACGAGACCCAGTACTTC	CASSSVREGHETQYF
.	.	TRBJ1-1	TRBV5-6	TGTGCCAGCAGCTTAGGGGCAACTGAAGCTTTCTTT	CASSLGATEAFF
.	.	TRBJ1-5	TRBV9	TGTGCCAGCAGCGCAGGACAGAGCAATCAGCCCCAGCATTTT	CASSAGQSNQPQHF
.	.	TRBJ2-1	TRBV28	TGTGCCAGCAGTTCGGATGGCGGGACGCACCGTCTCAATGAGCAGTTCTTC	CASSSDGGTHRLNEQFF
.	.	TRBJ2-3	TRBV21-1	TGTGCCAGCAGCAGAACGCAGGGTGAATGGCAGGAGCTGCTCACAGATACGCAGTATTTT	CASSRTQGEWQELLTDTQYF
TRBD1	once	TRBJ1-2	TRBV28	TGTGCCAGCAGTATAAAGGGGGCAAGCTATGGCTACACCTTC	CASSIKGASYGYTF
TRBD2	.	TRBJ2-1	TRBV15	TGTGCCACCAGGGGGACTAGCGGGAGCAGGAATGAGCAGTTCTTC	CATRGTSGSRNEQFF
TRBD1	.	TRBJ2-7	TRBV7-9	TGTGCCAGCAGCTTCGAACTCCTAGGGGGACAGGAATTCACCGAGCAGTACTTC	CASSFELLGGQEFTEQYF
.	.	TRBJ2-3	TRBV28	TGTGCCAGCAGAGAGTCAGATACGCAGTATTTT	CASRESDTQYF
.	.	TRBJ2-7	TRBV7-9	TGTGCCAGCAGCTGGGACTTCTACGAGCAGTACTTC	CASSWDFYEQYF
.	few	TRBJ2-2	TRBV2	TGTGCCAGCAGTGAGGAGGCTGACACCGGGGAGCTGTTTTTT	CASSEEADTGELFF
TRBD2	.	TRBJ2-7	TRBV6-1	TGTGCCAGCAGCTGGACTAGCGGGAGCTCCTACGAGCAGTACTTC	CASSWTSGSSYEQYF
.	once	TRBJ1-2	TRBV5-1	TGCGCCAGCAGCATGGGAGGCATGCTTGGCTACACCTTC	CASSMGGMLGYTF
TRBD2	once	TRBJ2-7	TRBV27	TGTGCCAGCAGTTTGGGGACTAGCGGGAGATCCCACGAGCAGTACTTC	CASSLGTSGRSHEQYF
TRBD1	.	TRBJ1-5	TRBV10-3	TGTGCCATCAGTGAGTCTTTTAACGGGGACAGGGGGCAATGGAATCAGCCCCAGCATTTT	CAISESFNGDRGQWNQPQHF
.	few	TRBJ1-1	TRBV30	TGTGCCTGGAGTTTCATGAACACTGAAGCTTTCTTT	CAWSFMNTEAFF
.	.	TRBJ2-5	TRBV21-1	.	CASSKVGRGARKKYQETQYF
.	.	TRBJ2-7	TRBV7-8	TGTGCCAGCAGCACCGGTCCCCACGAGCAGTACTTC	CASSTGPHEQYF
.	.	TRBJ1-2	TRBV5-8	TGTGCCAGCAGCTTGGACGGCTGGGGGGTTGGCTACACCTTC	CASSLDGWGVGYTF
.	.	TRBJ1-1	TRBV9	TGTGCCAGCAGCGTAGAAGGGGGGGGCTCGGCTTTCTTT	CASSVEGGGSAFF
TRBD2	once	TRBJ2-5	TRBV7-9	TGTGCCAGCAGCGTGACTAGCGGGAGGGCCCGGGAGACCCAGTACTTC	CASSVTSGRARETQYF
.	.	TRBJ2-7	TRBV25-1	TGTGCCAGCAGTGTGACAGGAATCTACGAGCAGTACTTC	CASSVTGIYEQYF